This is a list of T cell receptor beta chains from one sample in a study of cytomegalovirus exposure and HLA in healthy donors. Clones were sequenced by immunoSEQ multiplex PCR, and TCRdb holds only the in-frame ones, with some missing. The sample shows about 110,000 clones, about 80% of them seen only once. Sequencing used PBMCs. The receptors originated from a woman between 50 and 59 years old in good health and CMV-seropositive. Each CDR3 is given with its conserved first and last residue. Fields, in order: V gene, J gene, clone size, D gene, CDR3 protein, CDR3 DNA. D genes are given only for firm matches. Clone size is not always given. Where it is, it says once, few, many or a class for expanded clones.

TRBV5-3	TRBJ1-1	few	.	CARSLEAEAEAFF	TGTGCCAGAAGCTTGGAGGCAGAGGCTGAAGCTTTCTTT
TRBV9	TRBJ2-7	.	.	CASSPSLGYEQYF	TGTGCCAGCAGCCCGTCACTAGGCTACGAGCAGTACTTC
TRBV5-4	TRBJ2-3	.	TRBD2	CASSFSGSKDTQYF	TGTGCCAGCAGCTTTAGCGGGAGTAAGGATACGCAGTATTTT
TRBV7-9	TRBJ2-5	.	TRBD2	CASSSGRARETQYF	TGTGCCAGCAGCTCGGGGAGGGCCCGAGAGACCCAGTACTTC
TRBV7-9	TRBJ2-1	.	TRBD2	CASSLLAGPNNEQFF	TGTGCCAGCAGCCTTCTAGCGGGGCCTAACAATGAGCAGTTCTTC
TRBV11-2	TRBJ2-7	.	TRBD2	CASSLDPSGSAREQYF	TGTGCCAGCAGCTTAGACCCTAGCGGGAGCGCCCGCGAGCAGTACTTC
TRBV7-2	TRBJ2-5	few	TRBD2	CASSSLQGLAEIYQETQYF	TGTGCCAGCAGCTCACTTCAGGGACTAGCGGAAATTTATCAAGAGACCCAGTACTTC
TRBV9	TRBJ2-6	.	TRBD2	CASSVGLAGRSGANGLTF	TGTGCCAGCAGCGTAGGTTTAGCGGGCCGCTCTGGGGCCAACGGCCTGACTTTC
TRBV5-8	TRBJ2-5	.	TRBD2	CASSVGLAGGQETQYF	TGTGCCAGCAGCGTGGGACTAGCGGGAGGGCAAGAGACCCAGTACTTC
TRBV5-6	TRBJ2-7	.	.	CASSRGLAGEQYF	TGTGCCAGCAGCCGCGGGCTAGCAGGAGAGCAGTACTTC
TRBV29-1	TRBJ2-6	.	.	CSVSSSGANGLTF	TGCAGCGTCTCGAGCTCTGGGGCCAACGGCCTGACTTTC
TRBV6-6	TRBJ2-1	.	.	CASSYGGGYNEQFF	TGTGCCAGCAGTTACGGGGGCGGGTACAATGAGCAGTTCTTC
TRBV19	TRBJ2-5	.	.	CASSKPLQETQYF	TGTGCCAGTAGTAAGCCCCTTCAAGAGACCCAGTACTTC
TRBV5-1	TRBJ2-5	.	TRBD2	CASSQTREGGETQYF	TGCGCCAGCAGCCAAACAAGGGAGGGAGGAGAGACCCAGTACTTC
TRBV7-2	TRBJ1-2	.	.	CASSFRGWDYGYTF	TGTGCCAGCAGCTTCAGGGGATGGGACTATGGCTACACCTTC
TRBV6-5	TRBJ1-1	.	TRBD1	CASSQWTGGNTEAFF	TGTGCCAGCAGTCAATGGACAGGGGGGAATACTGAAGCTTTCTTT
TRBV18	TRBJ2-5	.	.	CASSPLGGGRGETQYF	TGTGCCAGCTCACCCCTCGGGGGCGGGAGAGGAGAGACCCAGTACTTC
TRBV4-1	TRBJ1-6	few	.	CASSRGHPDNSPLHF	TGCGCCAGCAGCCGTGGACACCCTGATAATTCACCCCTCCACTTT
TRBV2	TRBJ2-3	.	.	CASRRDGRGTDTQYF	TGTGCCAGCAGACGAGACGGGAGAGGTACAGATACGCAGTATTTT
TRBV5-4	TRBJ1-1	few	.	CASSSGQLNTEAFF	TGTGCCAGCAGCTCCGGACAGCTGAACACTGAAGCTTTCTTT
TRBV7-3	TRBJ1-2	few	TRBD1	CASSLGTGYGYTF	TGTGCCAGCAGCTTAGGGACAGGTTATGGCTACACCTTC
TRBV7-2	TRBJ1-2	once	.	CASSLDRYYGYTF	TGTGCCAGCAGCCTCGACAGATACTATGGCTACACCTTC
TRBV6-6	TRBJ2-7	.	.	CASSYSRAGWYF	TGTGCCAGCAGTTACTCGAGGGCGGGCTGGTACTTC
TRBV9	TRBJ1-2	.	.	CASSVGLGYGYTF	TGTGCCAGCAGCGTAGGGCTTGGCTATGGCTACACCTTC
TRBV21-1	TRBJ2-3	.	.	CASSTYTDTQYF	TGTGCCAGCAGCACTTACACAGATACGCAGTATTTT
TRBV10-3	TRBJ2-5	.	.	CAISDSGTAGETQYF	TGTGCCATCAGTGATTCCGGGACTGCAGGGGAGACCCAGTACTTC
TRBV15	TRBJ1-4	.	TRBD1	CATSRAPGTAVDEKLFF	TGTGCCACCAGCAGAGCCCCCGGGACAGCTGTTGATGAAAAACTGTTTTTT
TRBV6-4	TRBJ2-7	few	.	CASSQFRDSNSYEQYF	TGTGCCAGCAGCCAATTCCGGGACTCAAACTCCTACGAGCAGTACTTC
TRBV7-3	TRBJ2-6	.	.	CASSLLGAGANVLTF	TGTGCCAGCAGCTTACTAGGGGCTGGGGCCAACGTCCTGACTTTC
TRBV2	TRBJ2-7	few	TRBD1	CASRGQAYEQYF	TGTGCCAGCAGAGGACAGGCCTACGAGCAGTACTTC
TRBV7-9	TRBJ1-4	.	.	CSSSRNEKLFF	TGTTCCAGCAGCCGGAATGAAAAACTGTTTTTT
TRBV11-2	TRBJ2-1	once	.	CASSLVGRDNNEQFF	TGTGCCAGCAGCTTAGTGGGCCGGGACAATAATGAGCAGTTCTTC
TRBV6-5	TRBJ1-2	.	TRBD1	CASSYSTGVLNYGYTF	TGTGCCAGCAGTTACTCGACAGGGGTCCTTAACTATGGCTACACCTTC
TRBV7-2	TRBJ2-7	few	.	CASSLFSLASEQYF	TGTGCCAGCAGCTTATTTAGCTTGGCCTCCGAGCAGTACTTC
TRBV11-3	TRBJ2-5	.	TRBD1	CASSHRTGDQETQYF	TGTGCCAGCAGCCATCGGACAGGGGACCAAGAGACCCAGTACTTC
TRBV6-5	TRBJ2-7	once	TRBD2	CASSYSLAGPIYEQYF	TGTGCCAGCAGTTACTCACTAGCGGGGCCCATCTACGAGCAGTACTTC
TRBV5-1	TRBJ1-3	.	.	CASSQDPASGNTIYF	TGCGCCAGCAGCCAGGATCCGGCTTCGGGAAACACCATATATTTT
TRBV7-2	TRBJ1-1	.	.	CASSFRQNTEAFF	TGTGCCAGCAGCTTCAGACAGAACACTGAAGCTTTCTTT
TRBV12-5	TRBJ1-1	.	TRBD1	CASGLSTGGPEAFF	TGTGCTAGTGGTTTGTCCACAGGGGGCCCTGAAGCTTTCTTT
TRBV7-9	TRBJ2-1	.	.	CASSPVSSYNEQFF	TGTGCCAGCAGCCCTGTTAGCTCCTACAATGAGCAGTTCTTC
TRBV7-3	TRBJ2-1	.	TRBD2	CASSPGDYGGNEQFF	TGTGCCAGCAGCCCCGGGGACTATGGGGGCAATGAGCAGTTCTTC